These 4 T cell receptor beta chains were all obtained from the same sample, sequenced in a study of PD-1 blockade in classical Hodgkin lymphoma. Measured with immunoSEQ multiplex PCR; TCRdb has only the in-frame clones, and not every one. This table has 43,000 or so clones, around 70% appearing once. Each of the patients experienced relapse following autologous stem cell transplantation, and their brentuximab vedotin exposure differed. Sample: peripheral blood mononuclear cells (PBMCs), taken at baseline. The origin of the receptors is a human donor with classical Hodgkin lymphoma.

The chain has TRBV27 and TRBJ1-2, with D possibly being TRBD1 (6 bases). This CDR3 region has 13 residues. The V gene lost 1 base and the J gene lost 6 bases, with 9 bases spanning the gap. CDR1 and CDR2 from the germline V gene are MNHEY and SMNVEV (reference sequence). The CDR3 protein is CASSLWAGDGYTF. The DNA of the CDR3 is TGTGCCAGCAGTTTATGGGCAGGGGATGGCTACACCTTC.

CDR3 in DNA: TGTGCCAGCAGTGACGGAGGACCTTTCGAATCTGAAGCTTTCTTT. Translating gives CASSDGGPFESEAFF. The J gene is TRBJ1-1, the V gene TRBV2; no firm D call. Trimming pared 3 bases from V and 6 bases from J, leaving 17 bases between. This CDR3 is built from 15 residues. Germline lookup yields CDR1 SNHLY and CDR2 FYNNEI.

The CDR3 loop reads CASSTGTVQGTEAFF. Written as DNA, the CDR3 is TGTGCCAGCAGCACAGGGACAGTCCAGGGCACTGAAGCTTTCTTT. J is TRBJ1-1 and V is TRBV21-1; the table's TRBD1 call for D was not verified on the DNA. TRBV21-1 is designated a pseudogene. The CDR3 is 15 amino acids.

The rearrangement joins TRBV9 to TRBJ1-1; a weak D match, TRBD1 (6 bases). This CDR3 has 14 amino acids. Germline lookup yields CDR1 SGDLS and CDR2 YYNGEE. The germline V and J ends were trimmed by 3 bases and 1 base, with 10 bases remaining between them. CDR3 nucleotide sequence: TGTGCCAGCAGCGCCCAACAGGGGAACACTGAAGCTTTCTTT. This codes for CASSAQQGNTEAFF. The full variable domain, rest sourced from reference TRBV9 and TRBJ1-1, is DSGVTQTPKHLITATGQRVTLRCSPRSGDLSVYWYQQSLDQGLQFLIQYYNGEERAKGNILERFSAQQFPDLHSELNLSSLELGDSALYFCASSAQQGNTEAFFGQGTRLTVV.